Following are 8 T cell receptor beta chains from one sample sequenced in a study of spatial heterogeneity in lung cancer. Study-level points and caveats: Counts that tracked tumor mutation counts were those of expanded intratumoral alpha and beta TCRs.

These receptors are not linked to any known antigen. Time point here: sample taken at primary tumor resection. MiXCR, run by TCRdb on the 5' RACE reads, gives a single entry per CDR3 protein. Among some 4,000 distinct CDR3 sequences, 8.5% were seen once, and the ten largest hold 7.5% to 9%. The starting material was lung tumor tissue, obtained at surgery. The receptors stem from a male donor with early-stage non-small cell lung cancer.

This clonotype has a count of ten or more. The V call is TRBV5-1, the J call TRBJ2-3; 8 bases fit TRBD1. The CDR3 has 17 residues. Trimming at V came to 0 bases and at J to 3 bases, leaving 9 bases not matched to a gene. Germline V gene data show CDR1 as SGHRS and CDR2 as YFSETQ. The CDR3 nucleotides are TGCGCCAGCAGCTTGGAGATGGCAGGGGGCTTTACAGATACGCAGTATTTT. Its translation is CASSLEMAGGFTDTQYF.

By share, this clonotype counts as medium-sized. The chain combines TRBV29-1 with TRBJ1-3; D remains unclear. Germline V gives CDR1 SQVTM, CDR2 ANQGSEA. The CDR3 runs to 13 residues. The V end lost 4 bases, the J end lost 0 bases, and 7 bases lay between the germline ends. The CDR3 coding sequence is TGCAGCGTTGCAGCCAACTCTGGAAACACCATATATTTT. Protein sequence: CSVAANSGNTIYF.

This clonotype ranks as medium-sized. The chain is built from TRBV13 and TRBJ2-7, with D tentatively TRBD2 (6 bases). This CDR3 spans 13 amino acids. Germline V lookup: CDR1 PRHDT, CDR2 FYEKMQ (reference sequence). Deletions cut 5 bases from V and 2 bases from J, with 10 bases between. Here the CDR3 DNA reads TGTGCCAGCAGCCGACTAGGAACCTACGAGCAGTACTTC. Encoded protein: CASSRLGTYEQYF.

This clonotype is categorized as medium-sized. This sequence joins TRBV20-1 and TRBJ2-2; 7 bases align to TRBD1. The CDR3 contains 16 residues. Losses at the gene ends were 1 base for V and 2 bases for J; bases not matched to a gene: 7. The germline V gene has CDR1 DFQATT and CDR2 SNEGSKA (reference sequence). The CDR3, as DNA: TGCAGTGCTAGAGGGACAGGAAAGCGAAACACCGGGGAGCTGTTTTTT. Its translation: CSARGTGKRNTGELFF.

About this clonotype itself: A much bigger clone sits one base away, suggesting this may be a read error. The V call is TRBV12-3 or TRBV12-4, the J call TRBJ2-1; 7 nucleotides align to TRBD1. With 5 bases clipped from V and 2 bases from J, the junction kept 9 bases outside the gene matches. This CDR3 has 16 residues. The CDR3 loop is CASSRYRQGTYNEQFF. CDR3 sequence (DNA): TGTGCCAGCAGTCGCTACCGACAGGGCACCTACAATGAGCAGTTCTTC.

The chain links TRBV3-1 to TRBJ2-7, with D maybe TRBD1 (6 bases). CDR3 length: 16 amino acids. With 2 bases removed from V and 6 bases from J, the gap between germline ends came to 20 bases. Germline CDR1 LGHDT, CDR2 YNNKEL (reference sequence). This chain's CDR3 is CASSQRSGTNIGEQYF. The CDR3 DNA reads as TGTGCCAGCAGCCAAAGGTCCGGGACAAATATCGGCGAGCAGTACTTC.

The chain joins TRBV10-3 to TRBJ1-3; TRBD1 is a possible D gene (6 bases). The ends were cut back, 3 bases at V and 4 bases at J, with 13 bases in the middle. This CDR3 contains 15 residues. CDR1 and CDR2 (germline): ENHRY, SYGVKD. CDR3 in DNA: TGTGCCATCAGTGAATGGGGACACAACGGAAACACCATATATTTT. It codes for CAISEWGHNGNTIYF.

Ten or more counts support this clonotype. The V gene is TRBV28, the J gene TRBJ1-6; D is possibly TRBD1 (5 bases). CDR3 size: 16 residues. Trimming pared 2 bases from V and 6 bases from J, leaving 14 bases between. In germline, CDR1 is MDHEN, CDR2 SYDVKM. The CDR3 spells CASSLQGAISNSPLHF. CDR3 nucleotide sequence: TGTGCCAGCAGTTTACAGGGCGCTATTTCTAATTCACCCCTCCACTTT.